This TCR beta chain derives from a study of cytomegalovirus exposure and HLA in healthy donors. Study observations and caveats: Earlier analysis yielded a pattern in which most TCR beta V segments were productive about 87% or about 30% of the time. Apart from CMV serostatus, no immune exposure information was available. In the analysis, some V segments, TRBV6-2 and TRBV6-3 included, were excluded as indistinguishable.

The CDR3 runs to 14 residues. The germline CDR1 and CDR2 sequences are LNHNV and YYDKDF (reference sequence). The ends were cut back, 7 bases at V and 5 bases at J, with 17 bases in the middle. The PCR employed 60 Vbeta primers together with 13 Jbeta primers. Clones were read by immunoSEQ multiplex PCR, and TCRdb kept only the in-frame ones, dropping some. The sample has some 140,000 clones, over 75% seen once. Details on this clone: Its target is not known.

The rearrangement joins TRBV15 to TRBJ1-1; D is undetermined. Sample: PBMCs. This receptor was obtained from a young man in good health. The CDR3 nucleotides read TGTGCCACCACCTCGGAGGTCATAAGTACTGAAGCTTTCTTT. The encoded protein is CATTSEVISTEAFF.